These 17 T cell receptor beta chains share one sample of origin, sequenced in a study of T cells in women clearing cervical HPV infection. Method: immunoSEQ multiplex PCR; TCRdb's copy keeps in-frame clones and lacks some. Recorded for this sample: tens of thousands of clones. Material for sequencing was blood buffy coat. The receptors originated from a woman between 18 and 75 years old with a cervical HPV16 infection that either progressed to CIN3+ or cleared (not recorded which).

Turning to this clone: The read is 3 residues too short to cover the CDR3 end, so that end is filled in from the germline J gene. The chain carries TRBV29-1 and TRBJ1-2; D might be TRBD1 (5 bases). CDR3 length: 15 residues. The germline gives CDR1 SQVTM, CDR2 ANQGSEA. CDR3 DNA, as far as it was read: TGCAGCGCTAGGGGAATAGCGGGAGGGCCAAATGAC. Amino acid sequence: CSARGIAGGPND. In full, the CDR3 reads CSARGIAGGPNDYTF.

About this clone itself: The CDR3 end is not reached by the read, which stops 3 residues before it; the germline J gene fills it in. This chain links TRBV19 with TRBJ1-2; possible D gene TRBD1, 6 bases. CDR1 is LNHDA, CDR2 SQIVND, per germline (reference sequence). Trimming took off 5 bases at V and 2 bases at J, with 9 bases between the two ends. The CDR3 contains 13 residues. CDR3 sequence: CASSPQGNYGYTF. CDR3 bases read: TGTGCCAGTAGTCCCCAGGGGAACTATGGC. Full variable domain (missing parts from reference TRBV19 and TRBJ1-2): DGGITQSPKYLFRKEGQNVTLSCEQNLNHDAMYWYRQDPGQGLRLIYYSQIVNDFQKGDIAEGYSVSREKKESFPLTVTSAQKNPTAFYLCASSPQGNYGYTFGSGTRLTVV.

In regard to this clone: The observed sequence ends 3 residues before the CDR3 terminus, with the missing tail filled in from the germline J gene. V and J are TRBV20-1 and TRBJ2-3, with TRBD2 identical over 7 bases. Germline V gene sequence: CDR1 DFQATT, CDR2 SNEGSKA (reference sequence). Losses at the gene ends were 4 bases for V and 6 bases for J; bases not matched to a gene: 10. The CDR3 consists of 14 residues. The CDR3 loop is CSANGGRESDTQYF. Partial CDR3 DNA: TGCAGTGCTAACGGCGGGAGAGAATCGGATACG.

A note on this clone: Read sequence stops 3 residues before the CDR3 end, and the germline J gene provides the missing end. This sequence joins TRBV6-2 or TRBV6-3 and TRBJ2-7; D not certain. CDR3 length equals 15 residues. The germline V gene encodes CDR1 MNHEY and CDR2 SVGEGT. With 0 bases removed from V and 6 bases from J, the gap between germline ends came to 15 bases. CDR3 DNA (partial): TGTGCCAGCAGTTACTCGAAAAAAGGCCAGGTCGAG. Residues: CASSYSKKGQVE. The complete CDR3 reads CASSYSKKGQVEQYF.

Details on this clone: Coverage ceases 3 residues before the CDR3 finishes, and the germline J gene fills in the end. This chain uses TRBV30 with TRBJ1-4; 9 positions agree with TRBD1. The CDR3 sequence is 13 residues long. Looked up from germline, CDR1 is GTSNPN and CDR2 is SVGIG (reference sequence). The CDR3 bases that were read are TGTGCCTGGAGTACAGGGGGCGATTCACCA. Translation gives CAWSTGGDSP. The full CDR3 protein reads CAWSTGGDSPLFF.

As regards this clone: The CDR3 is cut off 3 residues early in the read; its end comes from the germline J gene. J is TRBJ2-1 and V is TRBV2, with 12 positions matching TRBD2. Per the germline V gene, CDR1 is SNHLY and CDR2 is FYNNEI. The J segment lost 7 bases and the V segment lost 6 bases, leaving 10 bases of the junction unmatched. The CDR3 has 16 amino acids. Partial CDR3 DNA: TGTGCCAGCAGCGCCACGTGGCTAGCGGGGGGGAATGAG. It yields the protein CASSATWLAGGNE. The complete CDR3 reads CASSATWLAGGNEQFF.

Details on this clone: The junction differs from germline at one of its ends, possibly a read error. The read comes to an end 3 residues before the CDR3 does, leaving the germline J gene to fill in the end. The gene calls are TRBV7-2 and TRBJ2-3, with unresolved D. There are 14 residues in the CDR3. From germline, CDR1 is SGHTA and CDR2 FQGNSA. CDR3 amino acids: CASRLGLLTDTQYF. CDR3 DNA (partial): TGTGCCAGCAGATTAGGGCTCCTCACAGATACG.

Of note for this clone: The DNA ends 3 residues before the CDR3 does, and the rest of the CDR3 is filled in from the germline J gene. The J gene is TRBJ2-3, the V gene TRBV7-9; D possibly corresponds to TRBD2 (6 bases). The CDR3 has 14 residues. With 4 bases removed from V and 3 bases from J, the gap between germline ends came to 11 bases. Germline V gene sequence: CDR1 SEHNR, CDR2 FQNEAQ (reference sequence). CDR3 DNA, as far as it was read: TGTGCCAGCAGCTCCTCAGGGAGGACAGATACG. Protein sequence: CASSSSGRTDT. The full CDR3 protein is CASSSSGRTDTQYF. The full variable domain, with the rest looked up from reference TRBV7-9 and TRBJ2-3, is DTGVSQNPRHKITKRGQNVTFRCDPISEHNRLYWYRQTLGQGPEFLTYFQNEAQLEKSRLLSDRFSAERPKGSFSTLEIQRTEQGDSAMYLCASSSSGRTDTQYFGPGTRLTVL.

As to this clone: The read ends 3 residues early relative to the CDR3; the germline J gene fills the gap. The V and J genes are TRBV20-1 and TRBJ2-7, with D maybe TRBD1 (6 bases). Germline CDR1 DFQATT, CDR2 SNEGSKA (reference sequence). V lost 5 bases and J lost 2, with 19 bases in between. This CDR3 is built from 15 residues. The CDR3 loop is CSAAPDGRGPYEQYF. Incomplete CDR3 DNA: TGCAGTGCTGCTCCTGACGGCAGGGGACCCTACGAG.

This CDR3 reads CASSIIAGETQYF. Incomplete CDR3 DNA: TGTGCCAGCAGCATCATAGCGGGGGAGACC. The gene calls are TRBV6-4 and TRBJ2-5; 8 bases are a match to TRBD2. The sequence runs out 3 residues before the end of the CDR3; the remainder is reconstructed from the germline J gene. This CDR3 is built from 13 residues. Trimming removed 6 bases from V and 5 bases from J; junction bases left unmatched: 5. The germline V gene encodes CDR1 MRHNA and CDR2 SNTAGT.

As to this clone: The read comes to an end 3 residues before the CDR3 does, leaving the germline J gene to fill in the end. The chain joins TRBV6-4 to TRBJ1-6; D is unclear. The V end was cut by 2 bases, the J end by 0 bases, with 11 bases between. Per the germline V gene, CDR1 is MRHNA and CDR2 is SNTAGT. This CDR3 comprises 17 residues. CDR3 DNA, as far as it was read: TGTGCCAGCAGTGACAGTTCGGGGAGCTCCTATAATTCACCC. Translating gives CASSDSSGSSYNSP. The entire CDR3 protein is CASSDSSGSSYNSPLHF.

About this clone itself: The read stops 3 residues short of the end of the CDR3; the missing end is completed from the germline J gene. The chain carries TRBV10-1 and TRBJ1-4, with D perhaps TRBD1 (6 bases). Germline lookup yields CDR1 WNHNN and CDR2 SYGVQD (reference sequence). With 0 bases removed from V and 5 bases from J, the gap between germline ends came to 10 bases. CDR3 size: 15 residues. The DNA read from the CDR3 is TGCGCCAGCAGTGAGTCTTCAGGGGAGAATGAAAAA. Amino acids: CASSESSGENEK. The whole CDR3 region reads CASSESSGENEKLFF.

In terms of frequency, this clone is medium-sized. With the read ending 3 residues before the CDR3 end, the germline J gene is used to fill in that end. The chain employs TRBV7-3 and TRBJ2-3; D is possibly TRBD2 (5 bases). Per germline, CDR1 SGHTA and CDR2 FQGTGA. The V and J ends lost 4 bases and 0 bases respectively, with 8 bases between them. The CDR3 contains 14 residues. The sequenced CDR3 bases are TGTGCCAGCAGCTCCGGGGTTAGCACAGATACG. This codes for CASSSGVSTDT. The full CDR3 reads CASSSGVSTDTQYF.

CDR3 sequence: CSARGEQEIAYEQYF. The CDR3 DNA, read in part, is TGCAGTGCTAGAGGGGAACAGGAGATAGCCTACGAG. The chain joins TRBV20-1 to TRBJ2-7, with D maybe TRBD1 (5 bases). The DNA ends 3 residues before the CDR3 does, and the rest of the CDR3 is filled in from the germline J gene. The V and J ends lost 1 base and 2 bases respectively, with 15 bases between them. This CDR3 has 15 residues. CDR1 DFQATT and CDR2 SNEGSKA come from the germline V gene (reference sequence).

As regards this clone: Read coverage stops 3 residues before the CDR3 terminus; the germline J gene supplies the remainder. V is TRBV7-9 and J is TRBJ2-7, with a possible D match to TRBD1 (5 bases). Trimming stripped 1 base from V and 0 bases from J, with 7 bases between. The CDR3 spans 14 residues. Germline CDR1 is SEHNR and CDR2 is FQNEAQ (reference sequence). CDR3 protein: CASSLGQSSYEQYF. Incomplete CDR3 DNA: TGTGCCAGCAGCTTAGGACAGAGCTCCTACGAG.

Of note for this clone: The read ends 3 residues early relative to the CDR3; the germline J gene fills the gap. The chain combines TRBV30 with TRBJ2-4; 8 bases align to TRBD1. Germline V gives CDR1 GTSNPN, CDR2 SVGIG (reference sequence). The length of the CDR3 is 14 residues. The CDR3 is CAWSQRRDRLGQYF. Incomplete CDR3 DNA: TGTGCCTGGAGTCAGCGCCGGGACAGGCTTGGT.

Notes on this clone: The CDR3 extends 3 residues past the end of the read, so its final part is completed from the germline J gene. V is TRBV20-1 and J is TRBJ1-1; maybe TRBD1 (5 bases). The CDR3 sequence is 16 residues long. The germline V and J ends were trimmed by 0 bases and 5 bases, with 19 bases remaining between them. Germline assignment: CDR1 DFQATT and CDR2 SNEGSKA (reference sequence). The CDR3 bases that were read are TGCAGTGCTAGAGATCGTGGGGGGAGGATGTGGACTGAA. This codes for CSARDRGGRMWTE. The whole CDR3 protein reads CSARDRGGRMWTEAFF.